Each of the 5 T cell receptor beta chains below was sequenced from the same sample in a study of a mutant IDH1 vaccine in newly diagnosed glioma. Assay: immunoSEQ multiplex PCR; the TCRdb copy retains only in-frame clones and omits some. In the table there are about 75,000 clones, roughly 91% of which are singletons. For these receptors, no antigen is known. Time point: week 5, during vaccination. What each vaccine dose contained was 300 ug of mutant IDH1 20-mer peptide, accompanied by topical imiquimod. The sample here was PBMCs, taken from a glioma patient whose treatment included an IDH1 peptide vaccine. The receptor set was obtained from a woman in her forties or fifties with glioma.

The chain joins TRBV27 to TRBJ2-7; possibly TRBD2 for D (5 bases). V was clipped by 5 bases and J by 4 bases, with 18 bases between them. The germline V gene has CDR1 MNHEY and CDR2 SMNVEV (reference sequence). CDR3 length equals 15 residues. The CDR3 bases are TGTGCCAGCAGTCTGAGGGCGGAATACGCTTACGAGCAGTACTTC. Its protein is CASSLRAEYAYEQYF.

The CDR3 reads CASSYSSSLRIYGYTF. Written as DNA, the CDR3 is TGTGCCAGCAGTTACTCGTCCAGCTTAAGGATCTATGGCTACACCTTC. The chain combines TRBV6-5 with TRBJ1-2; no firm D call. Germline CDR1 is MNHEY and CDR2 is SVGAGI. V gave up 0 bases and J gave up 4 bases, with 15 bases separating them. CDR3 length equals 16 residues.

The chain has TRBV30 and TRBJ2-7, with 11 nucleotides matching TRBD1. After removal of 5 bases from V and 7 bases from J, the junction contained 13 bases not matched to a gene. The V gene's germline CDR1 is GTSNPN and CDR2 SVGIG (reference sequence). There are 15 residues in the CDR3. Here the CDR3 reads CAWDWTGGSAGEQYF. In DNA form, the CDR3 reads TGTGCCTGGGACTGGACAGGGGGCTCCGCCGGAGAGCAGTACTTC.

The V and J genes are TRBV7-2 and TRBJ1-5; the D is unclear. Germline V gene lookup returns CDR1 SGHTA and CDR2 FQGNSA. V lost 7 bases and J 3 bases, leaving 7 bases between the germline ends. The CDR3 has 12 amino acids. For the CDR3, the DNA is TGTGCCAGCACCTTTTCCAATCAGCCCCAGCATTTT. Translation gives CASTFSNQPQHF.

This chain links TRBV9 with TRBJ2-3; D ambiguous. Germline loops: CDR1 SGDLS, CDR2 YYNGEE. The CDR3 totals 16 residues. The ends were cut back, 0 bases at V and 0 bases at J, with 11 bases in the middle. CDR3 sequence reads: CASSVGAGPSTDTQYF. The CDR3 nucleotides are TGTGCCAGCAGCGTAGGGGCCGGGCCAAGCACAGATACGCAGTATTTT. The variable domain in full, with the rest retrieved from reference TRBV9 and TRBJ2-3, is DSGVTQTPKHLITATGQRVTLRCSPRSGDLSVYWYQQSLDQGLQFLIQYYNGEERAKGNILERFSAQQFPDLHSELNLSSLELGDSALYFCASSVGAGPSTDTQYFGPGTRLTVL.